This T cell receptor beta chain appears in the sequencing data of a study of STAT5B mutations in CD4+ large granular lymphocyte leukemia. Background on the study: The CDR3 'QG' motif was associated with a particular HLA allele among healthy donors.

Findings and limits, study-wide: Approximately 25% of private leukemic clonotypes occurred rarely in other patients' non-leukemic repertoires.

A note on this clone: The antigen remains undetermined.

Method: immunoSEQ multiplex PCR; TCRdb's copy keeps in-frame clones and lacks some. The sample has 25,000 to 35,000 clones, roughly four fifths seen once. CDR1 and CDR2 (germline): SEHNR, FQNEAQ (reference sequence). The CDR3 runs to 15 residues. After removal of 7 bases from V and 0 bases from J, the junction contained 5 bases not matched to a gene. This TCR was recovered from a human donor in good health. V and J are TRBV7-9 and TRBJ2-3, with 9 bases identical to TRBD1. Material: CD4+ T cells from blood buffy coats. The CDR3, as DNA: TGTGCCAGCAACTTCGGACAGGGGAGCACAGATACGCAGTATTTT. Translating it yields CASNFGQGSTDTQYF.